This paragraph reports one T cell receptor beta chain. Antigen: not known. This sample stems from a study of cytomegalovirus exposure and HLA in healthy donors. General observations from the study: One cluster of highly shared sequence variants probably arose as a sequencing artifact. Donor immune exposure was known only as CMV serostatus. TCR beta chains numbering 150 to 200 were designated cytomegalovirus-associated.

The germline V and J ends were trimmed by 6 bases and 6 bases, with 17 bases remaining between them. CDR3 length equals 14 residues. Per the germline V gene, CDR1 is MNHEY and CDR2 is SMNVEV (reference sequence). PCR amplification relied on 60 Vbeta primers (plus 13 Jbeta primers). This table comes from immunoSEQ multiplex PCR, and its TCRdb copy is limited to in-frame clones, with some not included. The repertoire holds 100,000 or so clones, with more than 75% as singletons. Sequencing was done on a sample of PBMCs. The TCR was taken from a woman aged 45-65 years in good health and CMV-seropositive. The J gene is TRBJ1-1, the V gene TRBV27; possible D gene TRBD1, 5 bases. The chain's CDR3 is CASSITGPPAEAFF. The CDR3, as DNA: TGTGCCAGCAGCATCACAGGACCCCCAGCTGAAGCTTTCTTT.